One T cell receptor (beta chain) is described in this entry. Its antigen is still unknown. This entry comes from a study of cytotoxic CD8 clonotypes in ibrutinib-treated CLL. Notes on the study in general: There were few public clonotypes, and on treatment they contracted or stayed stable.

The germline V gene encodes CDR1 MNHNY and CDR2 SVGAGI (reference sequence). The V end was cut by 0 bases, the J end by 4 bases, with 9 bases between. This CDR3 has 15 amino acids. Some clones are missing from TCRdb's copy, which holds only in-frame ones; the method was immunoSEQ multiplex PCR. The sample has 65,000 to 90,000 clones; 83% are singletons. The sequence derives from a human donor with chronic lymphocytic leukemia. Sequences were derived from PBMCs, sampled after 24 months of ibrutinib treatment. This chain uses TRBV6-6 with TRBJ2-2; D remains unclear. CDR3 loop: CASSYSMSATGELFF. In DNA form, the CDR3 reads TGTGCCAGCAGTTACTCGATGAGCGCCACCGGGGAGCTGTTTTTT.